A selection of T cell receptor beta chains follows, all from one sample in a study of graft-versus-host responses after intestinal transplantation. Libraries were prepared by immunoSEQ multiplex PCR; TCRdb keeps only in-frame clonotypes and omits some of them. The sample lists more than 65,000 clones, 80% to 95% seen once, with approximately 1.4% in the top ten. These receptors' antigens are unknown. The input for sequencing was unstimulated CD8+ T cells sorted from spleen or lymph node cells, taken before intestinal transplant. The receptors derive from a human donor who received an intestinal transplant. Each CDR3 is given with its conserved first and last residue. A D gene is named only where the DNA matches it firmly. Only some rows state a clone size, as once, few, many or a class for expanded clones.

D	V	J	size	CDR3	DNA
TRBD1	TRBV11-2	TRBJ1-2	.	CASSPTGQASGYTF	TGTGCCAGCAGCCCAACGGGACAGGCGTCTGGCTACACCTTC
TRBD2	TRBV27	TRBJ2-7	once	CASSTGLAVQYF	TGTGCCAGCAGTACGGGACTAGCGGTGCAGTACTTC
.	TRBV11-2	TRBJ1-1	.	CASSLTRGSPEAFF	TGTGCCAGCAGCCTAACTCGGGGGTCGCCTGAAGCTTTCTTT
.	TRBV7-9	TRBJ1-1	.	CASSNRGGTEAFF	TGTGCCAGCAGCAACAGAGGGGGTACTGAAGCTTTCTTT
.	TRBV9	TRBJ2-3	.	CASSVLRGDTQYF	TGTGCCAGCAGCGTACTCCGGGGGGATACGCAGTATTTT
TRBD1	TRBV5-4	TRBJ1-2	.	CASSPGQGSPPGYGYTF	TGTGCCAGCAGCCCAGGACAGGGGTCTCCCCCAGGGTATGGCTACACCTTC
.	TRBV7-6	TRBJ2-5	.	CASSDREINMTEAVQETQYF	TGTGCCAGCAGCGACCGAGAGATAAACATGACAGAGGCTGTCCAAGAGACCCAGTACTTC
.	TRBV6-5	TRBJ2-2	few	CASSYSSLYTGELFF	TGTGCCAGCAGTTACTCGTCTCTATACACCGGGGAGCTGTTTTTT
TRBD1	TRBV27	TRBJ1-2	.	CASLPGTGSDYGYTF	TGTGCCAGCCTACCCGGGACAGGGAGCGACTATGGCTACACCTTC
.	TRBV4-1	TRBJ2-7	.	CASSGGSGDYEQYF	TGCGCCAGCAGCGGCGGTAGCGGTGACTACGAGCAGTACTTC
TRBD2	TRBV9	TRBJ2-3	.	CASSVRASGADTQYF	TGTGCCAGCAGCGTAAGGGCTAGCGGTGCAGATACGCAGTATTTT
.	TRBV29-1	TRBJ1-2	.	CSVLTEDRSYTF	TGCAGCGTTCTGACAGAGGACCGGTCCTACACCTTC
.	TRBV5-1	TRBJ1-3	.	CASSLGGLSGNTIYF	TGCGCCAGCAGCTTAGGGGGTCTCTCTGGAAACACCATATATTTT
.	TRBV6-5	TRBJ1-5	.	CASSEGGQPQHF	TGTGCCAGCAGTGAAGGGGGTCAGCCCCAGCATTTT
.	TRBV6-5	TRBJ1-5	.	CASSPDRFSNQPQHF	TGTGCCAGCAGCCCCGACAGGTTTAGCAATCAGCCCCAGCATTTT
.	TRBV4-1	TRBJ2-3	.	CASSQDGGFGTDTQYF	TGCGCCAGCAGCCAAGATGGAGGGTTTGGAACAGATACGCAGTATTTT
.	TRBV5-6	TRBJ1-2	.	CASSLTPRANYGYTF	TGTGCCAGCAGCTTAACCCCCAGGGCTAACTATGGCTACACCTTC
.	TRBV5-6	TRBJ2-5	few	CASSPSPAAQETQYF	TGTGCCAGCAGCCCCTCCCCAGCGGCCCAAGAGACCCAGTACTTC
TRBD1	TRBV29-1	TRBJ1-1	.	CSVAPEGQAFF	TGCAGCGTAGCCCCCGAGGGACAGGCTTTCTTT
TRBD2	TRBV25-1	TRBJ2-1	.	CASRGPGLAGAYNEQFF	TGTGCCAGCAGAGGACCGGGACTAGCGGGGGCCTACAATGAGCAGTTCTTC
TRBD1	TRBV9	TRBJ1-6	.	CASSTDRGPDSPLHF	TGTGCCAGCAGCACTGACAGGGGGCCCGATTCACCCCTCCACTTT
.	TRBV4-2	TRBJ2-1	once	CASSQAGGDEQFF	TGTGCCAGCAGCCAAGCCGGCGGGGATGAGCAGTTCTTC
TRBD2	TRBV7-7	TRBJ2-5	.	CASSRAGGETQYF	TGTGCTAGCAGTAGAGCGGGGGGAGAGACCCAGTACTTC
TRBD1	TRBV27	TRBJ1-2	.	CASSPRQGLGYTF	TGTGCCAGCAGCCCACGACAGGGGCTGGGCTACACCTTC
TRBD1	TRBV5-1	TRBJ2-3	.	CASNLPGQGADTQYF	TGCGCCAGCAACCTCCCGGGACAGGGAGCAGATACGCAGTATTTT
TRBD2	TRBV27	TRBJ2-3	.	CASSSPLGLRYTQYF	TGTGCCAGCAGTTCACCACTGGGACTACGCTATACGCAGTATTTT
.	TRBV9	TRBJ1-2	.	CASSPVPSTSYGYTF	TGTGCCAGCAGCCCAGTTCCTAGCACTAGCTATGGCTACACCTTC
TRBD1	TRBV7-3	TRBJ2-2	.	CASSPGTANTGELFF	TGTGCCAGCAGCCCCGGGACAGCGAACACCGGGGAGCTGTTTTTT
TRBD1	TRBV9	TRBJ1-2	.	CASSAPDRVGGYTF	TGTGCCAGCAGCGCACCGGACAGGGTCGGCGGCTACACCTTC
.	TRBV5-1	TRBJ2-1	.	CASSLAGIRGYNEQFF	TGCGCCAGCAGCTTGGCAGGGATTAGGGGCTACAATGAGCAGTTCTTC
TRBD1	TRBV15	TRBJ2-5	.	CATSRDYGTGDGETQYF	TGTGCCACCAGCAGAGATTATGGGACAGGGGATGGGGAGACCCAGTACTTC
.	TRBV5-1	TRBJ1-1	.	CASSQGWGGSSTEAFF	TGCGCCAGCAGCCAAGGATGGGGGGGGTCGAGCACTGAAGCTTTCTTT
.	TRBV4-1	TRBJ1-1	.	CASTAGRATEAFF	TGCGCCAGCACCGCAGGGAGGGCCACTGAAGCTTTCTTT
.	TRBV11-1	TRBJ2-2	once	CASSLVGARELFF	TGTGCCAGCAGCTTAGTTGGGGCCAGGGAGCTGTTTTTT